These 15 T cell receptor beta chains were all obtained from the same sample, sequenced in a study of blood T cell repertoires in COVID-19. The method was immunoSEQ multiplex PCR; TCRdb's version includes in-frame clones alone and lacks a portion of them. The sample records about 90,000 clones, 91% being singletons. Source material: peripheral blood. All receptors come from a human donor with active COVID-19. The donor label of this sample is uncertain.

CDR3 sequence reads: CASSPLWGPENTEAFF. DNA for the CDR3: TGTGCCAGCTCACCACTTTGGGGGCCGGAGAACACTGAAGCTTTCTTT. The chain joins TRBV18 to TRBJ1-1, with D possibly matching TRBD1 (6 bases). V was trimmed by 1 base and J by 1 base, leaving 13 bases between them. This CDR3 contains 16 residues. Per germline, CDR1 KGHSH and CDR2 LQKENI.

The chain recombines TRBV29-1 with TRBJ2-4, with TRBD1 matching 7 bases. The CDR3 contains 14 residues. Trimming removed 6 bases from V and 4 bases from J; junction bases left unmatched: 9. The germline V gene encodes CDR1 SQVTM and CDR2 ANQGSEA. For the CDR3, the DNA is TGCAGCGTCGTCTCCCGGGACAGTAAAAACATTCAGTACTTC. Translation gives CSVVSRDSKNIQYF.

The gene calls are TRBV6-5 and TRBJ1-1; 8 nucleotides agree with TRBD1. V shed 2 bases, J shed 7 bases, and the junction held 9 bases outside the gene matches. The CDR3 length is 15 residues. Germline loops: CDR1 MNHEY, CDR2 SVGAGI. The CDR3 here is CASSYPSQGGYEAFF. For the CDR3, the DNA is TGTGCCAGCAGTTACCCCTCACAGGGGGGGTATGAAGCTTTCTTT.

This clone was observed a handful of times. This chain joins TRBV20-1 and TRBJ1-5, with D possibly matching TRBD1 (6 bases). The CDR3 has 12 amino acids. V lost 3 bases and J 6 bases, leaving 9 bases between the germline ends. Germline CDR1 is DFQATT and CDR2 is SNEGSKA (reference sequence). The CDR3: CSASTGSQPQHF. In nucleotides, the CDR3 is TGCAGTGCTAGTACAGGGAGTCAGCCCCAGCATTTT.

The chain combines TRBV7-2 with TRBJ2-3, with D perhaps matching TRBD2 (6 bases). The germline V and J ends were trimmed by 10 bases and 1 base, with 12 bases remaining between them. The CDR3 runs to 13 residues. Germline V gives CDR1 SGHTA, CDR2 FQGNSA. DNA of the CDR3: TGTGCCACCCACGGGGGTCGCACAGATACGCAGTATTTT. It yields the protein CATHGGRTDTQYF.

This clone has a handful of counts. The CDR3 nucleotides are TGTGCCAGCAGCTTTGAGGGAACGGCTGGAAACACCATATATTTT. Translating gives CASSFEGTAGNTIYF. This chain connects TRBV7-9 to TRBJ1-3; no clear D. The germline V gene has CDR1 SEHNR and CDR2 FQNEAQ (reference sequence). This CDR3 is 15 amino acids long. V dropped 3 bases and J dropped 2 bases, with 11 bases sitting between them. Full variable domain (missing parts from reference TRBV7-9 and TRBJ1-3): DTGVSQNPRHKITKRGQNVTFRCDPISEHNRLYWYRQTLGQGPEFLTYFQNEAQLEKSRLLSDRFSAERPKGSFSTLEIQRTEQGDSAMYLCASSFEGTAGNTIYFGEGSWLTVV.

This chain uses TRBV19 with TRBJ2-2, with D tentatively TRBD1 (6 bases). The CDR3 consists of 14 residues. Looked up from germline, CDR1 is LNHDA and CDR2 is SQIVND (reference sequence). Trimming removed 5 bases from V and 6 bases from J, with 13 bases in between. The DNA for the CDR3 is TGTGCCAGTAGTGGGTTTACAGGGTCCGGGGAGCTGTTTTTT. Encoded protein: CASSGFTGSGELFF.

This sequence joins TRBV6-1 and TRBJ2-7; 14 bases agree with TRBD2. Germline CDR1 MNHNS, CDR2 SASEGT. This CDR3 spans 18 amino acids. V trimming: 3 bases; J trimming: 0 bases; junction bases outside the gene matches: 7. The CDR3 bases are TGTGCCAGCAGTGATAAGACTAGCGGGGGGGGATTCTCCTACGAGCAGTACTTC. This encodes CASSDKTSGGGFSYEQYF.

The chain has TRBV9 and TRBJ2-1; TRBD2 matches at 9 bases. The CDR3 runs 14 residues. J lost 9 bases, V lost 4 bases, and 8 bases had no gene match. Germline V gives CDR1 SGDLS, CDR2 YYNGEE. The CDR3 loop is CASSMAGGVGEQFF. DNA for the CDR3: TGTGCCAGCAGCATGGCGGGGGGGGTAGGTGAGCAGTTCTTC.

The chain has TRBV5-4 and TRBJ2-1; 11 nucleotides line up with TRBD2. This CDR3 has 16 residues. The junction had 8 bases not matched to a gene; V was cut back by 0 bases and J by 9 bases. Germline V gene data show CDR1 as SGHNT and CDR2 as YYREEE (reference sequence). CDR3 amino acids: CASSLALAGGTREQFF. The CDR3 DNA sequence: TGTGCCAGCAGCTTGGCTCTAGCGGGGGGCACCCGTGAGCAGTTCTTC.

CDR3 sequence (DNA): TGTGCCAGCAGCTTAGCCCTAGCGGGGTTTAGCACAGATACGCAGTATTTT. Protein sequence: CASSLALAGFSTDTQYF. The rearrangement uses TRBV7-9 and TRBJ2-3; TRBD2 aligns across 9 bases. V gave up 0 bases and J gave up 0 bases; unmatched junction bases: 4. Per germline, CDR1 SEHNR and CDR2 FQNEAQ (reference sequence). This CDR3 is built from 17 residues.

The chain carries TRBV12-2 and TRBJ2-7; the table gives TRBD2 as D, unverified against the DNA. TRBV12-2 corresponds to a pseudogene. The CDR3 runs to 15 residues. CDR3 bases: TGTGCAAGTCGCTTAGCCTGGGGGGAACTCTACGAGCAGTACTTC. Residues: CASRLAWGELYEQYF.

The CDR3 nucleotides read TGTGCCAGCAGCTTAAGGCTAGCGGGGACCACAGATACGCAGTATTTT. Residues: CASSLRLAGTTDTQYF. V usage is TRBV7-2 and J usage is TRBJ2-3; TRBD2 matches at 9 bases. The CDR3 runs 16 residues. The V segment lost 2 bases and the J segment 2 bases; nucleotides outside the gene matches: 5. Germline assignment: CDR1 SGHTA and CDR2 FQGNSA.

V gene TRBV27 combines with J gene TRBJ1-5; D not resolved. The CDR3 covers 14 residues. V lost 5 bases, J lost 11 bases, and 19 bases lay in between. CDR1 MNHEY and CDR2 SMNVEV come from the germline V gene (reference sequence). The CDR3 region has the DNA TGTGCCAGCAGTCCCTTGGGAGATACGGTGGCCCAGCATTTT. Its protein is CASSPLGDTVAQHF.

The V call is TRBV28, the J call TRBJ1-2, with no clear D. The V gene's germline CDR1 is MDHEN and CDR2 SYDVKM. The CDR3 spans 14 residues. V gave up 2 bases and J gave up 3 bases, with 10 bases separating them. CDR3 region: CASSLNPSYYGYTF. CDR3 in DNA: TGTGCCAGCAGTTTAAATCCCTCTTACTATGGCTACACCTTC.